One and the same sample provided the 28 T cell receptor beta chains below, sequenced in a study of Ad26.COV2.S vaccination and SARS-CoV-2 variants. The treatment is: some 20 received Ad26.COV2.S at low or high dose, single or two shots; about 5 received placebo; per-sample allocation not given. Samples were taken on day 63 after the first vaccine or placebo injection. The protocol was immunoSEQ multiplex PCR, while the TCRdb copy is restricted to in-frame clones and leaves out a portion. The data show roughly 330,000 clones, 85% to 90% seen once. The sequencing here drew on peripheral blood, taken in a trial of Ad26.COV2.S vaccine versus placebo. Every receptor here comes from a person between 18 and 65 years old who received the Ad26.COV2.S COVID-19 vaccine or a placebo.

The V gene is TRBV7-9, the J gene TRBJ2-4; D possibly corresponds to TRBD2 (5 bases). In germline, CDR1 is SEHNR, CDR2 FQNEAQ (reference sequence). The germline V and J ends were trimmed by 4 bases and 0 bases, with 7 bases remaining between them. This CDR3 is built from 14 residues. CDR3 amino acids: CASSSGLAKNIQYF. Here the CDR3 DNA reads TGTGCCAGCAGCTCTGGACTAGCCAAAAACATTCAGTACTTC.

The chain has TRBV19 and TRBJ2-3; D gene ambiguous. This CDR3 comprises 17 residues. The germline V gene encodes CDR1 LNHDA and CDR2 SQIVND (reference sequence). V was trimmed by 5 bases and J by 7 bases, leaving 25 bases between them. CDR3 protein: CASSPPPLDPGANTQYF. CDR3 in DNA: TGTGCCAGTAGTCCGCCGCCTTTAGACCCCGGTGCGAATACGCAGTATTTT.

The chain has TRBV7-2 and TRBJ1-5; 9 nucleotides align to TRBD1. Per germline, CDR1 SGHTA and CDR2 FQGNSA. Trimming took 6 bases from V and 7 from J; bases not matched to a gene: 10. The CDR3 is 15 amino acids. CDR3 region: CASRPGQGFLQPQHF. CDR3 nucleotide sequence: TGTGCCAGCAGACCGGGACAGGGCTTTTTACAGCCCCAGCATTTT.

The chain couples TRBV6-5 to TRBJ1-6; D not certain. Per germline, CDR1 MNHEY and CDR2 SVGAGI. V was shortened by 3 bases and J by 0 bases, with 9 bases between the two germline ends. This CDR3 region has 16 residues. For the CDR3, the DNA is TGTGCCAGCAGTTATGGAACCAGCTCCTATAATTCACCCCTCCACTTT. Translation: CASSYGTSSYNSPLHF.

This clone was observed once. CDR3 bases: TGTGCCAGTAGTATAAAGACAGGGCGGGGGACGGAGACCCAGTACTTC. Protein sequence: CASSIKTGRGTETQYF. This chain uses TRBV19 with TRBJ2-5; the D call may be TRBD1 or TRBD2 (7 bases each). From germline, CDR1 is LNHDA and CDR2 SQIVND (reference sequence). This CDR3 is built from 16 residues. V was pared by 2 bases and J by 5 bases, with 18 bases between.

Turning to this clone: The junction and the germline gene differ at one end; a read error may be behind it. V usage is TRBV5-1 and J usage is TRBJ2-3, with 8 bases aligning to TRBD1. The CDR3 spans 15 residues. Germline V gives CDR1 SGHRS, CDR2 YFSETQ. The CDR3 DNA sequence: TGCGCCACCAGCTTGCAGGGGGCTTCGGGAGATACGCAGTATTTT. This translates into CATSLQGASGDTQYF.

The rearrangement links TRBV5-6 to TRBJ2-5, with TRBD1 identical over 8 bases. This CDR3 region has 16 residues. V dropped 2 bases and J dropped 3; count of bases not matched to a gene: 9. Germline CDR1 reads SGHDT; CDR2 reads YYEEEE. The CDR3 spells CASSLTGTGIEETQYF. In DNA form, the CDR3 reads TGTGCCAGCAGCTTAACCGGGACAGGCATCGAAGAGACCCAGTACTTC.

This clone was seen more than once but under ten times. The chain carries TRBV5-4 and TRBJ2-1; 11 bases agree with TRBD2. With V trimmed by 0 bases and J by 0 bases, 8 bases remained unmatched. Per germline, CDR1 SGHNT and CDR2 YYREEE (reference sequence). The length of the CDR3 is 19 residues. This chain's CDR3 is CASSLAGSGRVSSYNEQFF. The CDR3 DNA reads TGTGCCAGCAGCTTGGCGGGTAGCGGGAGGGTCAGCTCCTACAATGAGCAGTTCTTC.

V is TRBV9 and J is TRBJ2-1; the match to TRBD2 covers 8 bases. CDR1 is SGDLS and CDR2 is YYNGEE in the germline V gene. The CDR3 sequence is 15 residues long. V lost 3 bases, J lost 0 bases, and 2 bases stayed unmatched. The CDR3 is CASSGSGSSYNEQFF. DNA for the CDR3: TGTGCCAGCAGCGGGAGCGGGAGCTCCTACAATGAGCAGTTCTTC.

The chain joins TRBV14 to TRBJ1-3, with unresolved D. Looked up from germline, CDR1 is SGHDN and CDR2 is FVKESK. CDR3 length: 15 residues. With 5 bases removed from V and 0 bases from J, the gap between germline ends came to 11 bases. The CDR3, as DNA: TGTGCCAGCAGCTCCCGACCCTACTCTGGAAACACCATATATTTT. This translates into CASSSRPYSGNTIYF.

In DNA, the CDR3 is TGTGCCAGCAGGATAGGCTCGAACACTGAAGCTTTCTTT. This encodes CASRIGSNTEAFF. The V and J genes are TRBV7-9 and TRBJ1-1; D is unclear. The CDR3 has 13 amino acids. Trimming left V 6 bases short and J 1 base short, with 9 bases between. CDR1 and CDR2 (germline): SEHNR, FQNEAQ (reference sequence).

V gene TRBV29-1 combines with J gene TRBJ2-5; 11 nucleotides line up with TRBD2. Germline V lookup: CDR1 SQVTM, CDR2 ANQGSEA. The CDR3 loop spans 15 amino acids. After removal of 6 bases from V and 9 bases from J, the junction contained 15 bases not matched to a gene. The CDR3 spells CSVGTSGTIKRPQYF. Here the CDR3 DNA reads TGCAGCGTCGGGACTAGCGGTACAATCAAGAGACCCCAGTACTTC.

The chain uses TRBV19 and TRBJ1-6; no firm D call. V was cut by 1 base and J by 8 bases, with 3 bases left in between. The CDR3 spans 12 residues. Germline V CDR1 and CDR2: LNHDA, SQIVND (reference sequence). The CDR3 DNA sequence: TGTGCCAGTAGTATAGCGGATTCACCCCTCCACTTT. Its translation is CASSIADSPLHF.

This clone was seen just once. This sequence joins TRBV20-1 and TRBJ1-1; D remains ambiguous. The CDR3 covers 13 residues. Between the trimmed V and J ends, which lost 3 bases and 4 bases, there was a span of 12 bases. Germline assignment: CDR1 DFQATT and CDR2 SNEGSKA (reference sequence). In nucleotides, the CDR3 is TGCAGTGCTAGTTTGGTGTCGATCACTGAAGCTTTCTTT. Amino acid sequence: CSASLVSITEAFF.

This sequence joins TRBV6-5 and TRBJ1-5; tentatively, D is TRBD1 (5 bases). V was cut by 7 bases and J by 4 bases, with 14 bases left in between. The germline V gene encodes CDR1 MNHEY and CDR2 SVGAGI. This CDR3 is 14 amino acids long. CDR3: CASMRGEANQPQHF. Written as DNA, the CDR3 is TGTGCCAGCATGCGGGGGGAGGCGAATCAGCCCCAGCATTTT.

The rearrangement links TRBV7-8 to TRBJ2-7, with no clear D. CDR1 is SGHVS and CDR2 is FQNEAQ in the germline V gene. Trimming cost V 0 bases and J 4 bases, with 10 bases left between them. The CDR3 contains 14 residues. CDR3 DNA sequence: TGTGCCAGCAGCTTAGCGCAGGAGAGGTACGAGCAGTACGTC. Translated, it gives CASSLAQERYEQYV.

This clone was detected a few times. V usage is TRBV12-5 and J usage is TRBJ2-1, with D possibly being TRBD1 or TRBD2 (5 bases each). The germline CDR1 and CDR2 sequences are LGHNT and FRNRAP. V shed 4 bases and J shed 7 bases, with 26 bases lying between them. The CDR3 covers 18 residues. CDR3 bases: TGTGCTAGTGGTTCCCCCTCGGGGCGGGCCGTAGGGAGAAATGAGCAGTTCTTC. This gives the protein CASGSPSGRAVGRNEQFF.

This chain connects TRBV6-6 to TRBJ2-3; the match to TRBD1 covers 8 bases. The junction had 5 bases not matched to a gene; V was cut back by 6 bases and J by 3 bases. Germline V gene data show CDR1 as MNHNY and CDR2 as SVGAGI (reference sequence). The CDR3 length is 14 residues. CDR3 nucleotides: TGTGCCAGCAGCCTGGACAGGGCGACAGATACGCAGTATTTT. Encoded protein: CASSLDRATDTQYF.

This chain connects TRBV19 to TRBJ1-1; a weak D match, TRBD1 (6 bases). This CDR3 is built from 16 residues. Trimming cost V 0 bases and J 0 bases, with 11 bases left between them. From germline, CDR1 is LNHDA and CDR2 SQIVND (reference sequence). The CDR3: CASSIDLRGMNTEAFF. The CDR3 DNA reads TGTGCCAGTAGTATAGACCTCAGGGGCATGAACACTGAAGCTTTCTTT. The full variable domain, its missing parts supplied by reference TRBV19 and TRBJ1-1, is DGGITQSPKYLFRKEGQNVTLSCEQNLNHDAMYWYRQDPGQGLRLIYYSQIVNDFQKGDIAEGYSVSREKKESFPLTVTSAQKNPTAFYLCASSIDLRGMNTEAFFGQGTRLTVV.

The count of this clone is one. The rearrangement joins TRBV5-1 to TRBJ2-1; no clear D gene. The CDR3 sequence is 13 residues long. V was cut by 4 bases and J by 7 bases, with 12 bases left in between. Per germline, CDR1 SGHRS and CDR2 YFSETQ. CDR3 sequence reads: CASSEWAGNEQFF. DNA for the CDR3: TGCGCCAGCAGCGAGTGGGCCGGGAATGAGCAGTTCTTC. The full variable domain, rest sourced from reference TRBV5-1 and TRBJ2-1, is KAGVTQTPRYLIKTRGQQVTLSCSPISGHRSVSWYQQTPGQGLQFLFEYFSETQRNKGNFPGRFSGRQFSNSRSEMNVSTLELGDSALYLCASSEWAGNEQFFGPGTRLTVL.

CDR3 amino acids: CASSLDAGGEQYF. DNA of the CDR3: TGTGCCAGCAGCTTAGATGCGGGCGGCGAGCAGTACTTC. The chain has TRBV7-2 and TRBJ2-7; the D gene is possibly TRBD2 (5 bases). Germline V gene sequence: CDR1 SGHTA, CDR2 FQGNSA. With 1 base removed from V and 6 bases from J, the gap between germline ends came to 10 bases. This CDR3 spans 13 amino acids.

The CDR3 DNA is TGTGCCAGCAGTGAATCTAGACTAGCCGAGACCCAGTACTTC. Residues: CASSESRLAETQYF. V and J are TRBV25-1 and TRBJ2-5; TRBD2 matches 7 bases. J gave up 5 bases and V 1 base, and 4 bases lay outside the gene matches. CDR1 is MGHDK, CDR2 SYGVNS, per germline. This CDR3 is 14 amino acids long. Together with reference TRBV25-1 and TRBJ2-5, the CDR3 gives the full variable domain: EADIYQTPRYLVIGTGKKITLECSQTMGHDKMYWYQQDPGMELHLIHYSYGVNSTEKGDLSSESTVSRIRTEHFPLTLESARPSHTSQYLCASSESRLAETQYFGPGTRLLVL.

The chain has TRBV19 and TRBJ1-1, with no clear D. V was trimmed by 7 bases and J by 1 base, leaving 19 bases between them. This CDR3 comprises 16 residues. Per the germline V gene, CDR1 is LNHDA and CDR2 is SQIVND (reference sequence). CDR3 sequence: CASTKLGGNKNTEAFF. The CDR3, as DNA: TGTGCCAGTACTAAGCTAGGTGGGAATAAGAACACTGAAGCTTTCTTT. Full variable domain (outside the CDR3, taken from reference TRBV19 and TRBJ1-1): DGGITQSPKYLFRKEGQNVTLSCEQNLNHDAMYWYRQDPGQGLRLIYYSQIVNDFQKGDIAEGYSVSREKKESFPLTVTSAQKNPTAFYLCASTKLGGNKNTEAFFGQGTRLTVV.

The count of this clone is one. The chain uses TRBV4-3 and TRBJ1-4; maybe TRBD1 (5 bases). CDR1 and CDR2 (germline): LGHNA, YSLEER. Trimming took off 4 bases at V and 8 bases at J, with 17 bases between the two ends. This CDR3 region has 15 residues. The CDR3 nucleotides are TGCGCCAGCAGCCCCAGCCGACAGATACCCGAAAAACTGTTTTTT. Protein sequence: CASSPSRQIPEKLFF.

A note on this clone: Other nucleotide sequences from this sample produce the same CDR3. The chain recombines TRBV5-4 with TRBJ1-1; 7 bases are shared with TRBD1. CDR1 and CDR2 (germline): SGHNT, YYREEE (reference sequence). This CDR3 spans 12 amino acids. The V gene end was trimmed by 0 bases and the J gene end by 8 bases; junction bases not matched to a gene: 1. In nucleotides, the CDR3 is TGTGCCAGCAGCTTGGACAGGGGAGAAGCTTTCTTT. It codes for CASSLDRGEAFF.

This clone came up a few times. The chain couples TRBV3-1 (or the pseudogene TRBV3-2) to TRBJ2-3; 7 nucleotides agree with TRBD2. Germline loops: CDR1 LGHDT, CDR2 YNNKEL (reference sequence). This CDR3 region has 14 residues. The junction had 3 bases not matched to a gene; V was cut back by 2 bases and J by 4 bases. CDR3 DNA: TGTGCCAGCAGCCAAAACCGGGGGGCAGATACGCAGTATTTT. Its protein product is CASSQNRGADTQYF.

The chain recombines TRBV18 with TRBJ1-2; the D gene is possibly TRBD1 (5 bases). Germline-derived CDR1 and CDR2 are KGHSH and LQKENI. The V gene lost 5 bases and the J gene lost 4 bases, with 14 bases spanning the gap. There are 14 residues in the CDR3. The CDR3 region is CASSNIDSRYGYTF. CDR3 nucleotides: TGTGCCAGCTCAAACATCGACAGTCGCTATGGCTACACCTTC.

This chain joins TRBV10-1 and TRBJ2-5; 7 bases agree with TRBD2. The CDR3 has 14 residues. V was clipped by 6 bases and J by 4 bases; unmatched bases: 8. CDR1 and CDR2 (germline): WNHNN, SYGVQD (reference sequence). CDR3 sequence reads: CASSPGGSRETQYF. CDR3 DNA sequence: TGCGCCAGCAGCCCCGGGGGGAGCAGAGAGACCCAGTACTTC.